What follows are 10 T cell receptor beta chains derived from one specimen sequenced in a study of human versus mouse CDR3 diversity and MHC coevolution. Assay used: immunoSEQ multiplex PCR; TCRdb lists only in-frame clones, some missing. Of tens of thousands of clones listed, 80% to 95% are singletons. The sequenced sample consisted of naive CD4+ T cells from blood. Stated subset: CD45RO-negative CD62L-positive naive CD4 T cells. The source is a person between 25 and 70 years old in good health.

The chain links TRBV12-5 to TRBJ2-7, with TRBD1 matching 9 bases. The germline gives CDR1 LGHNT, CDR2 FRNRAP. V shed 0 bases, J shed 0 bases, and the junction held 9 bases outside the gene matches. This CDR3 contains 18 residues. The CDR3 loop reads CASGLVLGQGFPSYEQYF. The CDR3 region has the DNA TGTGCTAGTGGTTTGGTATTGGGACAGGGTTTCCCCTCCTACGAGCAGTACTTC.

The V call is TRBV6-1, the J call TRBJ1-1; D gene ambiguous. V was shortened by 6 bases and J by 0 bases, with 5 bases between the two germline ends. The CDR3 extends over 12 amino acids. Looked up from germline, CDR1 is MNHNS and CDR2 is SASEGT. The CDR3 sequence is CASRALNTEAFF. For the CDR3, the DNA is TGTGCCAGCAGGGCACTGAACACTGAAGCTTTCTTT.

The chain employs TRBV7-8 and TRBJ2-6; D gene unclear. Trimming left V 5 bases short and J 0 bases short, with 17 bases between. CDR1 is SGHVS and CDR2 is FQNEAQ in the germline V gene. The CDR3 is 18 amino acids. This chain's CDR3 is CASSLSPARSSGANVLTF. DNA for the CDR3: TGTGCCAGCAGCCTCTCTCCCGCTAGGAGCTCTGGGGCCAACGTCCTGACTTTC.

J is TRBJ1-2 and V is TRBV28; 9 nucleotides match TRBD1. The CDR3 has 14 amino acids. The ends lost 2 bases at V and 7 bases at J; junction bases unmatched: 5. The germline V gene encodes CDR1 MDHEN and CDR2 SYDVKM. This CDR3 is CASSLRTGDSGYTF. The DNA for the CDR3 is TGTGCCAGCAGTTTAAGGACAGGGGATAGTGGCTACACCTTC.

The V and J genes are TRBV4-3 and TRBJ2-7; TRBD2 matches 9 bases. J lost 3 bases, V lost 0 bases, and 6 bases had no gene match. Germline V gene data show CDR1 as LGHNA and CDR2 as YSLEER. The CDR3 runs to 16 residues. The CDR3 spells CASSQDSTSGRYEQYF. In DNA form, the CDR3 reads TGCGCCAGCAGCCAAGATTCCACTAGCGGGCGCTACGAGCAGTACTTC.

The V and J genes are TRBV6-5 and TRBJ1-5, with TRBD1 as a possible D gene (5 bases). The germline V and J ends were trimmed by 0 bases and 9 bases, with 12 bases remaining between them. Germline CDR1 MNHEY, CDR2 SVGAGI. There are 14 residues in the CDR3. As DNA, the CDR3 is TGTGCCAGCAGTTACTCGGAGGGGTTGGGGCCCCAGCATTTT. Residues: CASSYSEGLGPQHF.

The chain recombines TRBV14 with TRBJ1-2; 7 bases are a match to TRBD1. Trimming took 1 base from V and 11 from J; bases not matched to a gene: 13. This CDR3 comprises 15 residues. Germline CDR1 reads SGHDN; CDR2 reads FVKESK. CDR3 in amino acids: CASSQGMTGWGSYTF. The CDR3 nucleotides are TGTGCCAGCAGCCAAGGAATGACAGGGTGGGGTTCTTACACCTTC. Full variable domain (remainder filled in from reference TRBV14 and TRBJ1-2): EAGVTQFPSHSVIEKGQTVTLRCDPISGHDNLYWYRRVMGKEIKFLLHFVKESKQDESGMPNNRFLAERTGGTYSTLKVQPAELEDSGVYFCASSQGMTGWGSYTFGSGTRLTVV.

The chain joins TRBV25-1 to TRBJ1-2, with a possible D match to TRBD1 (6 bases). The CDR3 extends over 13 amino acids. Germline CDR1 MGHDK, CDR2 SYGVNS. V was shortened by 6 bases and J by 3 bases, with 11 bases between the two germline ends. The DNA for the CDR3 is TGTGCCAGCAGGGATTGGACAGACTATGGCTACACCTTC. Translated, it gives CASRDWTDYGYTF.

The chain carries TRBV19 and TRBJ2-6; no reliable D call. CDR1 LNHDA and CDR2 SQIVND come from the germline V gene (reference sequence). Trimming left V 4 bases short and J 0 bases short, with 4 bases between. The CDR3 sequence is 14 residues long. In DNA form, the CDR3 reads TGTGCCAGTAGTAGTCGCTCTGGGGCCAACGTCCTGACTTTC. The encoded protein is CASSSRSGANVLTF.

The CDR3 bases are TGTGCCAGCAGTGCCCTACAGGAGAACACCGGGGAGCTGTTTTTT. Translated: CASSALQENTGELFF. The V call is TRBV7-3, the J call TRBJ2-2, with D perhaps TRBD1 (5 bases). The CDR3 runs to 15 residues. The germline V and J ends were trimmed by 6 bases and 1 base, with 12 bases remaining between them. CDR1 is SGHTA and CDR2 is FQGTGA in the germline V gene.